A selection of T cell receptor beta chains follows, all from one sample in a study of blood T cell repertoires in COVID-19. Libraries were prepared by immunoSEQ multiplex PCR; TCRdb keeps only in-frame clonotypes and omits some of them. The repertoire holds hundreds of thousands of clones, with around 86% as singletons. Specimen: peripheral blood. These receptors all stem from a woman in her 30s who had recovered from COVID-19. Each CDR3 is given with its conserved first and last residue. The D gene is left open where the match is weak. Not all rows give a size; the values are once, few, many and, for expanded clones, a class.

V gene: TRBV11-2
clone size: .
D gene: TRBD1
J gene: TRBJ2-7
CDR3 DNA: TGTGCCAGCAGCCTTATTTGGGACAGGGGATCCGAGCAGTACTTC
CDR3 protein: CASSLIWDRGSEQYF

V gene: TRBV27
clone size: once
D gene: .
J gene: TRBJ1-1
CDR3 DNA: TGTGCCAGCAGTCAATGGACCGGAGGAAACACTGAAGCTTTCTTT
CDR3 protein: CASSQWTGGNTEAFF

V gene: TRBV12-5
clone size: .
D gene: TRBD1
J gene: TRBJ2-5
CDR3 DNA: TGTGCTAGTGGTTCCGGGGACAGATGTTTTCAAGAGACCCAGTACTTC
CDR3 protein: CASGSGDRCFQETQYF

V gene: TRBV7-9
clone size: .
D gene: TRBD2
J gene: TRBJ2-1
CDR3 DNA: TGTGCCAGCAGCTCGGGACTAGCGGGGGTTCCCTCCTACAATGAGCAGTTCTTC
CDR3 protein: CASSSGLAGVPSYNEQFF

V gene: TRBV6-5
clone size: .
D gene: .
J gene: TRBJ2-5
CDR3 DNA: TGTGCCAGCAGCACTAGACTTCCCCAAGAGACCCAGTACTTC
CDR3 protein: CASSTRLPQETQYF

V gene: TRBV7-9
clone size: .
D gene: TRBD1
J gene: TRBJ2-7
CDR3 DNA: TGTGCCAGCAGTAAAGGACAGGCCTCCTACGAGCAGTACTTC
CDR3 protein: CASSKGQASYEQYF

V gene: TRBV2
clone size: .
D gene: TRBD1
J gene: TRBJ2-5
CDR3 DNA: TGTGCCAGCAGTGAAGGACAGGGTGGGGTGGAGACCCAGTACTTC
CDR3 protein: CASSEGQGGVETQYF

V gene: TRBV5-1
clone size: .
D gene: TRBD2
J gene: TRBJ2-5
CDR3 DNA: TGCGCCAGCAGCCCAAGACTAGCCCAAGAGACCCAGTACTTC
CDR3 protein: CASSPRLAQETQYF

V gene: TRBV6-5
clone size: once
D gene: .
J gene: TRBJ1-2
CDR3 DNA: TGTGCCAGCAGTTACGGTCGGGGTTACTATGGCTACACCTTC
CDR3 protein: CASSYGRGYYGYTF

V gene: TRBV21-1
clone size: .
D gene: .
J gene: TRBJ2-3
CDR3 DNA: TGTGCCAGCAGCAAACGTACAGGGGCCACAGATACGCAGTATTTT
CDR3 protein: CASSKRTGATDTQYF

V gene: TRBV10-3
clone size: .
D gene: .
J gene: TRBJ2-2
CDR3 DNA: TGTGCCATCCAAGAGAGGCCGAACACCGGGGAGCTGTTTTTT
CDR3 protein: CAIQERPNTGELFF

V gene: TRBV7-2
clone size: .
D gene: TRBD1
J gene: TRBJ2-7
CDR3 DNA: TGTGCCAGCACCAGGTTTGGGGACAGGGACTACGAGCAGTACTTC
CDR3 protein: CASTRFGDRDYEQYF

V gene: TRBV5-4
clone size: .
D gene: .
J gene: TRBJ1-2
CDR3 DNA: TGTGCCAGCAGCTTGATTGGGGGCGGCTACACCTTC
CDR3 protein: CASSLIGGGYTF

V gene: TRBV7-8
clone size: .
D gene: .
J gene: TRBJ2-1
CDR3 DNA: TGTGCCAGCAGCTTATCGGCGGGGCTCTCCTACAATGAGCAGTTCTTC
CDR3 protein: CASSLSAGLSYNEQFF

V gene: TRBV24-1
clone size: .
D gene: TRBD2
J gene: TRBJ2-1
CDR3 DNA: TGTGCCACCAGTGACGTAACTAGCGGGAGGGAACATGAGCAGTTCTTC
CDR3 protein: CATSDVTSGREHEQFF

V gene: TRBV7-9
clone size: few
D gene: .
J gene: TRBJ2-3
CDR3 DNA: TGTGCCAGCAGCTTAGACAGGGGCACAGATACGCAGTATTTT
CDR3 protein: CASSLDRGTDTQYF

V gene: TRBV9
clone size: .
D gene: .
J gene: TRBJ2-1
CDR3 DNA: TGTGCCAGCAGCCCCTACGGGATCTCCAATGAGCAGTTCTTC
CDR3 protein: CASSPYGISNEQFF

V gene: TRBV7-8
clone size: .
D gene: .
J gene: TRBJ2-2
CDR3 DNA: TGTGCCAGCAGCAGAAGGGACATTGGCACCGGGGAGCTGTTTTTT
CDR3 protein: CASSRRDIGTGELFF

V gene: TRBV5-4
clone size: .
D gene: TRBD2
J gene: TRBJ2-1
CDR3 DNA: TGTGCCAGCAGCTTGGCCAGCGGGGGGGCCGATGAGCAGTTCTTC
CDR3 protein: CASSLASGGADEQFF

V gene: TRBV29-1
clone size: .
D gene: TRBD1
J gene: TRBJ2-6
CDR3 DNA: TGCAGCGCCCAGGGGACAGCGAAGTCTGGGGCCAACGTCCTGACTTTC
CDR3 protein: CSAQGTAKSGANVLTF

V gene: TRBV10-1
clone size: .
D gene: .
J gene: TRBJ2-7
CDR3 DNA: TGCGCCAGCAAAGGGGACTACGAGCAGTACTTC
CDR3 protein: CASKGDYEQYF

V gene: TRBV28
clone size: once
D gene: TRBD1
J gene: TRBJ1-3
CDR3 DNA: TGTGCCAGCAGCGACAGGAAGGGGGCGCGTAACACCATATATTTT
CDR3 protein: CASSDRKGARNTIYF

V gene: TRBV30
clone size: .
D gene: .
J gene: TRBJ1-3
CDR3 DNA: TGTGCCTGGGGGTGGGGCAGGGATAATGGAAACACCATATATTTT
CDR3 protein: CAWGWGRDNGNTIYF